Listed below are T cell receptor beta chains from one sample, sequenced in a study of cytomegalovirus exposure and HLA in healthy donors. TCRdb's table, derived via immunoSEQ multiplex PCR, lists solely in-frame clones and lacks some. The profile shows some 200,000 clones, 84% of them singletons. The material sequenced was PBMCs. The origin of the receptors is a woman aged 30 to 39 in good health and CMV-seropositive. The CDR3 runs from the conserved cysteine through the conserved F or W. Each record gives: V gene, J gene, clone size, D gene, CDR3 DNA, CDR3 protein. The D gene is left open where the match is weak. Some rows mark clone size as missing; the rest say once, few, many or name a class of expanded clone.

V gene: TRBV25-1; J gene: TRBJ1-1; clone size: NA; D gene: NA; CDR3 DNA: TGTGCCAGCGCGGAACGGGGGACCGACCACACTGAAGCTTTCTTT; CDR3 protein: CASAERGTDHTEAFF
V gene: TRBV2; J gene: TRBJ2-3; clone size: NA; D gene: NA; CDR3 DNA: TGTGCCAGCAGTGAACTTCAAGGGGGCACAGATACGCAGTATTTT; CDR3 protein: CASSELQGGTDTQYF
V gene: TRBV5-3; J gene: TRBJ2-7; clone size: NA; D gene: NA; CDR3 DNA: TGTGCCAGAAGCTTTTCCGCGTCCTACGAGCAGTACTTC; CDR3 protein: CARSFSASYEQYF
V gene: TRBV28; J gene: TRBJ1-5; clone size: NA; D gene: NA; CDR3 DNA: TGTGCCAGCAGACAGGGTGTGGGTCAGCCCCAGCATTTT; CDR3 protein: CASRQGVGQPQHF
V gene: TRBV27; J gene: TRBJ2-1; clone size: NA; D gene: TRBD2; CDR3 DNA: TGTGCCAGCAGTTTATCCTTAGCGGGAGCCTACAATGAGCAGTTCTTC; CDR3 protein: CASSLSLAGAYNEQFF
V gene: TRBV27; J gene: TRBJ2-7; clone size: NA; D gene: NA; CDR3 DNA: TGTGCCAGCAGTTCCCGGCGGAAAGCTTACGAGCAGTACTTC; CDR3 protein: CASSSRRKAYEQYF
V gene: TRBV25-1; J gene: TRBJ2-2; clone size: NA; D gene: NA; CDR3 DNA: TGTGCCAGCAGTGAATATCGCGACACCGGGGAGCTGTTTTTT; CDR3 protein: CASSEYRDTGELFF
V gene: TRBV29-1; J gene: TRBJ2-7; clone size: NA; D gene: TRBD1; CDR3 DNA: TGCAGCGTTGTGGGACAGGCGCCTTACGAGCAGTACTTC; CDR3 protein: CSVVGQAPYEQYF
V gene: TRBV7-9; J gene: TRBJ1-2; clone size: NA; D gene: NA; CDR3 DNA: TGTGCCAGCAGCAACTTACTCCGGGGTGGCTACACCTTC; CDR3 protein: CASSNLLRGGYTF
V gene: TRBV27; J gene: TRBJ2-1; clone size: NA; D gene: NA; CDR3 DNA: TGTGCCAGCAGTTTATCCCCCCGGACCAGGGGCTACAATGAGCAGTTCTTC; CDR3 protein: CASSLSPRTRGYNEQFF
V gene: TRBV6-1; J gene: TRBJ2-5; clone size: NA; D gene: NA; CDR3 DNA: TGTGCCAGCAGTGGTGACAGTCAGGGGGAGACCCAGTACTTC; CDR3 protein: CASSGDSQGETQYF
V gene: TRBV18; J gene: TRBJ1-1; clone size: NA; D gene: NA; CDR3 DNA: TGTGCCAGCTCACCAGCTAAGATAAACACTGAAGCTTTCTTT; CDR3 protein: CASSPAKINTEAFF
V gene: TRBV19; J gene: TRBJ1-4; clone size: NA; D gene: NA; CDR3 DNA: TGTGCCAGTCATCGGGGGACTAATGAAAAACTGTTTTTT; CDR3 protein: CASHRGTNEKLFF
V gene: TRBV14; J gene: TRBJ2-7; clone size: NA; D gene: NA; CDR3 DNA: TGTGCCAGCAGCCAAGACACCTACGAGCAGTACTTC; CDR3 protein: CASSQDTYEQYF
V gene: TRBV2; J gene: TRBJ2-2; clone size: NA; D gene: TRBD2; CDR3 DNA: TGTGCCAGCAGTGCTCGAGCGGGGGCGACCGGGGAGCTGTTTTTT; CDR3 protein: CASSARAGATGELFF
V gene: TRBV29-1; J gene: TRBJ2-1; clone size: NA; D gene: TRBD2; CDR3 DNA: TGCAGCGTTCGGACTAGCGGGACCTACAATGAGCAGTTCTTC; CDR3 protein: CSVRTSGTYNEQFF
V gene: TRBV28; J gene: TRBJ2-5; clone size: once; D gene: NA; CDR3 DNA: TGTGCCAGCAGTTGGCTAGAGACCCAGTACTTC; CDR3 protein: CASSWLETQYF
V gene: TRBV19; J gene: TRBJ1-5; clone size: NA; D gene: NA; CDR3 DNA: TGTGCCAGTAGTTCGAGCGACAGAAATCTCTACAATCAGCCCCAGCATTTT; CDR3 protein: CASSSSDRNLYNQPQHF
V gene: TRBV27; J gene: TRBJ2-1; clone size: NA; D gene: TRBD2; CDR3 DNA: TGTGCCAGCAGTGGCGGACTAGCGGGAGGGGATGAGCAGTTCTTC; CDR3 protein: CASSGGLAGGDEQFF
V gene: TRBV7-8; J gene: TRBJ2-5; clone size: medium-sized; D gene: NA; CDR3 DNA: TGTGCCAGCAGCCCAGGGGAGACCCAGTACTTC; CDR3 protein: CASSPGETQYF
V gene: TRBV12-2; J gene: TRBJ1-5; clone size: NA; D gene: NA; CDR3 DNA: TGTGCAAGTCGCCTAGGGGACCGTACAGGGTTGTGTCAGCCCCAGCATTTT; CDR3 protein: CASRLGDRTGLCQPQHF
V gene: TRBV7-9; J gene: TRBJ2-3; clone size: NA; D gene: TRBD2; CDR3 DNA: TGTGCCAGCAGCCGGGGACTAGCGGGAGGGCCGAGTAGCACAGATACGCAGTATTTT; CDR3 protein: CASSRGLAGGPSSTDTQYF
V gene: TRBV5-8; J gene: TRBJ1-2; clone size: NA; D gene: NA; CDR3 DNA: TGTGCCAGCAGCGCCCCCGGGACTTCCAACTTCTATGGCTACACCTTC; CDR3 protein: CASSAPGTSNFYGYTF
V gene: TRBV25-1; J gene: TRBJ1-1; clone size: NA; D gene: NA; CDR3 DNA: TGTGCCAGCAGTGCCCACCCGGGACAATCGAACACTGAAGCTTTCTTT; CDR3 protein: CASSAHPGQSNTEAFF